Only a few counts were recorded for the clone carrying this TCR beta chain. What it binds is unknown. The CDR3 loop spans 17 amino acids. With 4 bases removed from V and 4 bases from J, the gap between germline ends came to 21 bases. Germline V gene lookup returns CDR1 SGHAT and CDR2 FQDESV (reference sequence). Through a sample-barcoded 5' primer and a J-beta primer mix, a second PCR was run for about 6 to 11 cycles. Carrying 12 random nucleotides, a template-switch adaptor labeled each individual cDNA molecule. The yield of each sample was at least 2.5 million CDR3-containing paired-end reads. MiXCR was run by TCRdb on the 5' RACE reads, yielding one entry per CDR3 protein. The table lists 1.5 million to 2 million distinct CDR3 sequences, around half of them singletons, with over 2% in the top ten. This sample was included in a study of blood T cells in healthy people across ages. Findings and limits, study-wide: Roughly linear declines in TCR beta diversity per million T cells occurred with age.

What was sequenced was blood. This TCR was recovered from a woman between 35 and 50 years old in good health. This chain joins TRBV11-1 and TRBJ2-3, with D uncertain. CDR3 bases: TGTGCCAGCAGCTCCGCCGATGTGCGATTAGTGGCAGATACGCAGTATTTT. The encoded protein is CASSSADVRLVADTQYF. The variable domain in full, completed from reference TRBV11-1 and TRBJ2-3, reads EAEVAQSPRYKITEKSQAVAFWCDPISGHATLYWYRQILGQGPELLVQFQDESVVDDSQLPKDRFSAERLKGVDSTLKIQPAELGDSAMYLCASSSADVRLVADTQYFGPGTRLTVL.